Listed here are 10 T cell receptor beta chains from one sample, sequenced in a study of beta chain features in type 1 diabetes. Regarding the study as a whole: TCRB CDR3s were moderately but significantly shorter in Type 1 diabetes patients in all four CD4+ subsets.

Which antigens these TCRs recognize remains unknown. Since all of the isolated RNA was reverse transcribed, expressed TCRB transcripts were what got sequenced. Libraries were prepared by immunoSEQ multiplex PCR; TCRdb keeps only in-frame clonotypes and omits some of them. Among some 190,000 clones, 6.5% to 9.5% were seen once, and the ten largest hold roughly 1%. The sample was central memory CD4+ T cells from blood. These receptors were collected from a woman in her 40s with type 1 diabetes.

This clone was recorded a few times. The genes are TRBV11-1 and TRBJ2-2, with 7 positions matching TRBD1. Losses at the gene ends were 4 bases for V and 6 bases for J; bases not matched to a gene: 8. CDR3 size: 15 residues. The germline gives CDR1 SGHAT, CDR2 FQDESV (reference sequence). The DNA of the CDR3 is TGTGCCAGCAGCTCCGAACAGGGGAGATCCGGGGAGCTGTTTTTT. Its protein product is CASSSEQGRSGELFF.

The rearrangement links TRBV7-8 to TRBJ2-3; TRBD2 matches 11 bases. The CDR3 sequence is 17 residues long. The V gene's germline CDR1 is SGHVS and CDR2 FQNEAQ. With 3 bases clipped from V and 6 bases from J, the junction kept 11 bases outside the gene matches. The CDR3 DNA follows: TGTGCCAGCAGCTTTCTTCTAGCGGGGGGCCCAAGGGATACGCAGTATTTT. This sequence encodes CASSFLLAGGPRDTQYF.

This chain uses TRBV9 with TRBJ2-7; 8 nucleotides align to TRBD1. The V gene's germline CDR1 is SGDLS and CDR2 YYNGEE. The V segment lost 3 bases and the J segment 5 bases; nucleotides outside the gene matches: 7. The length of the CDR3 is 14 residues. CDR3 coding DNA: TGTGCCAGCAGCGCTCACCAGGGGGCAAACGAGCAGTACTTC. Amino acids: CASSAHQGANEQYF.

This clone was detected a few times. The chain links TRBV5-1 to TRBJ2-3; D possibly corresponds to TRBD1 (8 bases). The CDR3 is made up of 14 amino acids. V lost 4 bases, J lost 6 bases, and 15 bases lay in between. Germline V CDR1 and CDR2: SGHRS, YFSETQ. The CDR3 region is CASSRDRGGDTQYF. The CDR3 DNA sequence: TGCGCCAGCAGCCGTGACAGGGGAGGGGATACGCAGTATTTT.

The chain has TRBV6-5 and TRBJ2-5; no definite D call. CDR3 length: 15 residues. The V end lost 4 bases, the J end lost 3 bases, and 15 bases lay between the germline ends. Per the germline V gene, CDR1 is MNHEY and CDR2 is SVGAGI. DNA for the CDR3: TGTGCCAGCAGTTCGTTATGGGCCGCCAAAGAGACCCAGTACTTC. It is translated as CASSSLWAAKETQYF.

This clone was counted between two and nine times. The V gene is TRBV7-2, the J gene TRBJ2-5; tentatively, D is TRBD1 (5 bases). This CDR3 comprises 14 residues. V was pared by 2 bases and J by 4 bases, with 11 bases between. CDR1 and CDR2 from the germline V gene are SGHTA and FQGNSA. CDR3 sequence reads: CASSLRAGSETQYF. CDR3 nucleotides: TGTGCCAGCAGCTTACGCGCAGGGTCAGAGACCCAGTACTTC.

The J gene is TRBJ2-1, the V gene TRBV25-1; possible D gene TRBD1, 6 bases. The CDR3 is 16 amino acids. The V and J ends lost 5 bases and 0 bases respectively, with 14 bases between them. Per the germline V gene, CDR1 is MGHDK and CDR2 is SYGVNS. The CDR3 is CASSLDRSNSYNEQFF. CDR3 DNA sequence: TGTGCCAGCAGTTTGGACAGATCTAACTCCTACAATGAGCAGTTCTTC.

This clone has only a few counts. CDR3 nucleotide sequence: TGTGCCAGCAGTTTCTCCCGACAGGGAAAGACAGATACGCAGTATTTT. It yields the protein CASSFSRQGKTDTQYF. The V call is TRBV6-5, the J call TRBJ2-3; 7 bases match TRBD1. V shed 4 bases, J shed 3 bases, and the junction held 10 bases outside the gene matches. CDR3 length: 16 residues. Germline V gene data show CDR1 as MNHEY and CDR2 as SVGAGI.

This clone was seen a handful of times. The chain combines TRBV5-4 with TRBJ2-7; D is possibly TRBD1 (6 bases). The CDR3 spans 15 residues. Trimming pared 1 base from V and 12 bases from J, leaving 23 bases between. Germline V lookup: CDR1 SGHNT, CDR2 YYREEE (reference sequence). CDR3 amino acids: CASSLPHRDTHDLYF. CDR3 nucleotide sequence: TGTGCCAGCAGCTTGCCCCACCGGGACACCCATGACTTGTACTTC.

This clone was seen a few times. The V call is TRBV28, the J call TRBJ1-5; D is perhaps TRBD1 (5 bases). The CDR3 length is 15 residues. Germline CDR1 reads MDHEN; CDR2 reads SYDVKM. With 7 bases removed from V and 1 base from J, the gap between germline ends came to 14 bases. This chain's CDR3 is CASTLGGESNQPQHF. CDR3 nucleotide sequence: TGTGCCAGCACCCTCGGGGGAGAGAGCAATCAGCCCCAGCATTTT.